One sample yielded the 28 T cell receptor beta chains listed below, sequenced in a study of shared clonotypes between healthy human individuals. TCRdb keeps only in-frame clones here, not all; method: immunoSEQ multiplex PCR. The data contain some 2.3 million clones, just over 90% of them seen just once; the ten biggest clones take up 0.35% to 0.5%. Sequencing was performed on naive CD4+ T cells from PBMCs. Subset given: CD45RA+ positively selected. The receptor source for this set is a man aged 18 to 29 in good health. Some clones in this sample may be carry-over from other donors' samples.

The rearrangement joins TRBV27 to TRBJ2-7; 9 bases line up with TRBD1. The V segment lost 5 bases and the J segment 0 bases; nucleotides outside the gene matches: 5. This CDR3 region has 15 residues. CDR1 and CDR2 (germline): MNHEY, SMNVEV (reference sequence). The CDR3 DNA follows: TGTGCCAGCAGTGGCCGGGACAGGGACTCCTACGAGCAGTACTTC. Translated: CASSGRDRDSYEQYF.

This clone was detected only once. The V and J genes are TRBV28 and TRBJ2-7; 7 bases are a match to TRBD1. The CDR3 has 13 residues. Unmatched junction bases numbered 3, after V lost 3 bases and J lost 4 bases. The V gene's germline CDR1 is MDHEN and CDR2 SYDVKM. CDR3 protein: CASSFLTGYEQYF. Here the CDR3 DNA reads TGTGCCAGCAGTTTCCTGACAGGGTACGAGCAGTACTTC.

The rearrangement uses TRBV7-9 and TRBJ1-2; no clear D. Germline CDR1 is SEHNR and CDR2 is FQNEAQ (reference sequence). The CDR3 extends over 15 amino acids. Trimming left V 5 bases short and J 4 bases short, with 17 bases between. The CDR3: CASSPPPGSFYGYTF. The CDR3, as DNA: TGTGCCAGCAGCCCACCCCCGGGCAGTTTCTATGGCTACACCTTC.

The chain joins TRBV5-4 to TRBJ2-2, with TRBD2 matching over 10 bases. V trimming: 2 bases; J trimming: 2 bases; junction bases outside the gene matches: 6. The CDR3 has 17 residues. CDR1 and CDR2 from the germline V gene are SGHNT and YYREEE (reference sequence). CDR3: CASSFPSGRANTGELFF. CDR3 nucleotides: TGTGCCAGCAGCTTCCCCAGCGGGAGGGCCAACACCGGGGAGCTGTTTTTT.

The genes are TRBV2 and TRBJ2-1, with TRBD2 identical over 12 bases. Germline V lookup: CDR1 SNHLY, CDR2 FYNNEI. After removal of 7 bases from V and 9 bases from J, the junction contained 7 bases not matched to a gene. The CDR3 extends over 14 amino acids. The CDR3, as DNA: TGTGCCAGCAATATGGCTAGCGGGAGGGGTGAGCAGTTCTTC. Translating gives CASNMASGRGEQFF.

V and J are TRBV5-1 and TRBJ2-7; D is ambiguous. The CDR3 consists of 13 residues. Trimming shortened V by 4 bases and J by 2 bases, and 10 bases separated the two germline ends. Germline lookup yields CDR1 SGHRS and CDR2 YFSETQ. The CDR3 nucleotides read TGCGCCAGCAGCCTCCAGAGGCCCTACGAGCAGTACTTC. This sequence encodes CASSLQRPYEQYF.

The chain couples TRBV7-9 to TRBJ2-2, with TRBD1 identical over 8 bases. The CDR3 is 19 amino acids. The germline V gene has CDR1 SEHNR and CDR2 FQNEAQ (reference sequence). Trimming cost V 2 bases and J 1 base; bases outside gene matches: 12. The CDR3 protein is CASSLIFRAGTGNTGELFF. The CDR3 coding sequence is TGTGCCAGCAGCTTAATTTTTCGCGCGGGGACAGGGAACACCGGGGAGCTGTTTTTT. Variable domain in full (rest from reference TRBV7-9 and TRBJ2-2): DTGVSQNPRHKITKRGQNVTFRCDPISEHNRLYWYRQTLGQGPEFLTYFQNEAQLEKSRLLSDRFSAERPKGSFSTLEIQRTEQGDSAMYLCASSLIFRAGTGNTGELFFGEGSRLTVL.

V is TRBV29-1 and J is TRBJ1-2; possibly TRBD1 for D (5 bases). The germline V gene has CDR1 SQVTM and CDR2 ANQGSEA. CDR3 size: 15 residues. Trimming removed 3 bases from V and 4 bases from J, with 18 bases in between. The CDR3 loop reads CSVDNPWGPTYGYTF. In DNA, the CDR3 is TGCAGCGTTGATAATCCTTGGGGCCCGACCTATGGCTACACCTTC.

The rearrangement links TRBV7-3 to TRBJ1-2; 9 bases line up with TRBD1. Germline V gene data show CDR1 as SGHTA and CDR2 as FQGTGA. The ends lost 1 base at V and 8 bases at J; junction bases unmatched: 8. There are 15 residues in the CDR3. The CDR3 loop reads CASSLIAGQGDGYTF. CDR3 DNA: TGTGCCAGCAGCTTAATCGCGGGACAGGGCGACGGCTACACCTTC.

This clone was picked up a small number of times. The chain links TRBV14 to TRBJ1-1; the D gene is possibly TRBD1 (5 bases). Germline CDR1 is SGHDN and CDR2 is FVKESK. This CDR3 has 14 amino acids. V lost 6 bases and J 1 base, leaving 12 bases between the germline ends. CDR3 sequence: CASRRSTANTEAFF. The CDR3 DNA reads TGTGCCAGCAGGCGCTCGACAGCGAACACTGAAGCTTTCTTT.

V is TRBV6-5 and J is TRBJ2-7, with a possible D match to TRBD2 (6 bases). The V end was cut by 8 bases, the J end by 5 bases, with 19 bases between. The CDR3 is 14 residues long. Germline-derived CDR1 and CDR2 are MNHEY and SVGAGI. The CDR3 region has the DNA TGTGCCAGCTCAGCCCGGGACTCGAGGGACGAGCAGTACTTC. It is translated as CASSARDSRDEQYF.

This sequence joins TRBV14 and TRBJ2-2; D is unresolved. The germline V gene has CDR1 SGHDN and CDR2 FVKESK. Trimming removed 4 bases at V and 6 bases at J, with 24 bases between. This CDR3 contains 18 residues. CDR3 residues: CASSLPVGRSFGSGELFF. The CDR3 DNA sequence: TGTGCCAGCAGCCTACCAGTCGGACGGAGCTTTGGGTCCGGGGAGCTGTTTTTT.

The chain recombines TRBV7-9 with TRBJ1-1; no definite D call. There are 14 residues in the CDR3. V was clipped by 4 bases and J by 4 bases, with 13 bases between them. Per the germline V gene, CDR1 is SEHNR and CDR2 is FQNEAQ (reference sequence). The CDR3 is CASSWPRWGTEAFF. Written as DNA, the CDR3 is TGTGCCAGCAGCTGGCCCAGGTGGGGCACTGAAGCTTTCTTT.

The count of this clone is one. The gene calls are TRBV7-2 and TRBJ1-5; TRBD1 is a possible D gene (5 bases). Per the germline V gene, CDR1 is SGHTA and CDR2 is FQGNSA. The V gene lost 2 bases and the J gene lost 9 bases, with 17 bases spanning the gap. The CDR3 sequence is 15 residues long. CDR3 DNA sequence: TGTGCCAGCAGCTTAATGGGGGTCTTTCGCCGGCCCCAGCATTTT. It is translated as CASSLMGVFRRPQHF.

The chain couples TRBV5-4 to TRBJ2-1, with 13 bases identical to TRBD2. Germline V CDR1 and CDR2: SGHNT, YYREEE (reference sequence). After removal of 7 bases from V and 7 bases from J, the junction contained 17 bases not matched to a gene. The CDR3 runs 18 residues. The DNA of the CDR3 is TGTGCCAGCGGAAAAGGACTAGCGGGAGCCGGGGCTGAGAATGAGCAGTTCTTC. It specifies CASGKGLAGAGAENEQFF.

This CDR3 is CASRRGRAETQYF. The CDR3 nucleotides read TGCGCCAGCAGGAGGGGCAGGGCGGAGACCCAGTACTTC. This chain links TRBV10-2 with TRBJ2-5; D possibly uses TRBD1 or TRBD2 (5 bases each). Germline V gives CDR1 WSHSY, CDR2 SAAADI. The V end was cut by 6 bases, the J end by 5 bases, with 13 bases between. The CDR3 runs 13 residues.

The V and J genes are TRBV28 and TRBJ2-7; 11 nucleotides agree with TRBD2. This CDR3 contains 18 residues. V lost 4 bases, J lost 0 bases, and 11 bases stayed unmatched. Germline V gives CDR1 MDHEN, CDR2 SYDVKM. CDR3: CASSYSSGRPLLSYEQYF. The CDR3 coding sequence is TGTGCCAGCAGTTATTCTAGCGGGAGGCCCCTCCTCTCCTACGAGCAGTACTTC.

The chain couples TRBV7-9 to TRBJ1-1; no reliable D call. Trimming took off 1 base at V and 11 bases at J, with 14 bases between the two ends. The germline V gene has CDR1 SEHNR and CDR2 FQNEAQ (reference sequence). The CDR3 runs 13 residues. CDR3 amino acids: CASSLGPKVRAFF. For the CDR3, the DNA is TGTGCCAGCAGCTTAGGCCCGAAAGTTAGGGCTTTCTTT.

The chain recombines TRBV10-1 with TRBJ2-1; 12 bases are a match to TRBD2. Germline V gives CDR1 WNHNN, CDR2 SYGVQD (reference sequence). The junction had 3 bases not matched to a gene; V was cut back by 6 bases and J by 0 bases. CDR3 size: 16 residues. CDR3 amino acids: CASSRGLAGSYNEQFF. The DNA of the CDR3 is TGCGCCAGCAGCCGGGGACTAGCGGGCTCCTACAATGAGCAGTTCTTC.

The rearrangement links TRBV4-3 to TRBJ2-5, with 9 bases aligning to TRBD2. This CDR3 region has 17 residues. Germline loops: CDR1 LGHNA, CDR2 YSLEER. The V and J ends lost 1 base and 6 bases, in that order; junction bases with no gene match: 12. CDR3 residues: CASSQGFDAGGLKTQYF. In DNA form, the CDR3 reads TGCGCCAGCAGCCAAGGATTCGACGCGGGAGGGTTGAAGACCCAGTACTTC.

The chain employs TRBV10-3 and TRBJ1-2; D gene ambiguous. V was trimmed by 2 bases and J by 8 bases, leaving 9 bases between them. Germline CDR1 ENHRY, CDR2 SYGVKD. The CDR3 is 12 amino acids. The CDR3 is CAISEGQRGYTF. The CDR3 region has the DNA TGTGCCATCAGTGAGGGGCAGAGGGGCTACACCTTC.

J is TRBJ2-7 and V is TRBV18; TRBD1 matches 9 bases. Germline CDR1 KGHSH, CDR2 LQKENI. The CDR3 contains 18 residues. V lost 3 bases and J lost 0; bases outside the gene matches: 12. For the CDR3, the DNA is TGTGCCAGCTCACCTTGGTCCCCCGGGACAGGGAGCTCCTACGAGCAGTACTTC. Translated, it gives CASSPWSPGTGSSYEQYF.

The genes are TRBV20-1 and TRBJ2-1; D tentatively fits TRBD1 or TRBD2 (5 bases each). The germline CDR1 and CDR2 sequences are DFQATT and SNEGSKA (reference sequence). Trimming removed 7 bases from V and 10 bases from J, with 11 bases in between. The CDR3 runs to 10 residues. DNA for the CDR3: TGCAGTGTAGATGGGACCGAGCAGTTCTTC. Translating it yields CSVDGTEQFF.

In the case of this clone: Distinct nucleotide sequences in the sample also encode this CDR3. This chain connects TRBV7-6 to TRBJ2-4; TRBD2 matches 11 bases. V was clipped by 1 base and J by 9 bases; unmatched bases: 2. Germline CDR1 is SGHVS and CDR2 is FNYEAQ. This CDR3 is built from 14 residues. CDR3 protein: CASSLGLAGGIQYF. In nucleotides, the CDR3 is TGTGCCAGCAGCTTAGGTCTAGCGGGAGGCATTCAGTACTTC.

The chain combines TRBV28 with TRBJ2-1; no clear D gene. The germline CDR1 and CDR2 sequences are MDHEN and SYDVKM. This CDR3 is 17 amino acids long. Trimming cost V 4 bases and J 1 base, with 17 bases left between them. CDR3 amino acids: CASSSQNSGFSYNEQFF. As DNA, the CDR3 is TGTGCCAGCAGTTCCCAGAACTCAGGTTTTTCCTACAATGAGCAGTTCTTC.

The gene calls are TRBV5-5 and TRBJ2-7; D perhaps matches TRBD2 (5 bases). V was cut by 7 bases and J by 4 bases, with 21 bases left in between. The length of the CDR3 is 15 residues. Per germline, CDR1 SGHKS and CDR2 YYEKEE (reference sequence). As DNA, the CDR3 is TGTGCCAGCCTGCGGGCGGCGAGTCTGGAGTACGAGCAGTACTTC. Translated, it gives CASLRAASLEYEQYF.

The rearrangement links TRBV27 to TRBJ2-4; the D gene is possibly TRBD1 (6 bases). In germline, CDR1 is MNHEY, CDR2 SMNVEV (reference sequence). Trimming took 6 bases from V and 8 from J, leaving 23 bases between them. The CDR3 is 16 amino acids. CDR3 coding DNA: TGTGCCAGCAGCCTAACCCCGGACAGCCTTGTCCACATTCAGTACTTC. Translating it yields CASSLTPDSLVHIQYF.

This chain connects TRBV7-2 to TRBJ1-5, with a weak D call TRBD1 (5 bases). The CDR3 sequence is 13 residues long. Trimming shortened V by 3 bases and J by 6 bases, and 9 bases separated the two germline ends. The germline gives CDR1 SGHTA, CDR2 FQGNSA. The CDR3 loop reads CASSFEGAQPQHF. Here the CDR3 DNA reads TGTGCCAGCAGCTTTGAAGGGGCTCAGCCCCAGCATTTT.